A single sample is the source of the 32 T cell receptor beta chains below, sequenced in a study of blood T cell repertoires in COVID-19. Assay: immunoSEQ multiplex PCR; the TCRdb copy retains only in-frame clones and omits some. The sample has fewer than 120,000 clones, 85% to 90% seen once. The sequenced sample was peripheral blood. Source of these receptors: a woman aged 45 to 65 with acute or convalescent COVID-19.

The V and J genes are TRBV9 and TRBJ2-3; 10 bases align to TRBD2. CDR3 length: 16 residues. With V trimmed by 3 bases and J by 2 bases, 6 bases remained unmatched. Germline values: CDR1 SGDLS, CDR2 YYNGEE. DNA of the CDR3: TGTGCCAGCAGCGCAGGACTAGCGGAAAACACAGATACGCAGTATTTT. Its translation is CASSAGLAENTDTQYF.

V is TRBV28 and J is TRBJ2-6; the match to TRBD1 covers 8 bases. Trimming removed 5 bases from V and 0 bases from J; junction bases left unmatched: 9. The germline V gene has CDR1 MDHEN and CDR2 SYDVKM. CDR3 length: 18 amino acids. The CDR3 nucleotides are TGTGCCAGCAGTCACCGGACAGGGCCTACCTCTGGGGCCAACGTCCTGACTTTC. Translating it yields CASSHRTGPTSGANVLTF.

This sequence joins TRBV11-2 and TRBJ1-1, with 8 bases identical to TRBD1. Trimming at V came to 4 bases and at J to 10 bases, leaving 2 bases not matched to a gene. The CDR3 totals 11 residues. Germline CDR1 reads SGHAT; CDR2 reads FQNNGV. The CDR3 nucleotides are TGTGCCAGCAGCTCCGGACAGGGAGCTTTCTTT. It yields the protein CASSSGQGAFF.

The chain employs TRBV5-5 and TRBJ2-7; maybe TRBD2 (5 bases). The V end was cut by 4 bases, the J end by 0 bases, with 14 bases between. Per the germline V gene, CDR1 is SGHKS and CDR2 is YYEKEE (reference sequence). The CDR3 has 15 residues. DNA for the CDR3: TGTGCCAGCAGCACTACCCCTAGCAACTCCTACGAGCAGTACTTC. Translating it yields CASSTTPSNSYEQYF.

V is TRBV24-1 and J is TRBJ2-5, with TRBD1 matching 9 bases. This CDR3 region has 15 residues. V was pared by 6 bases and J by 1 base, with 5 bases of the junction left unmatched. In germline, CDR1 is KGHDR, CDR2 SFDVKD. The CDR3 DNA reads TGTGCCACCAGTTGCTGGGACAGGGCCCAAGAGACCCAGTACTTC. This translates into CATSCWDRAQETQYF.

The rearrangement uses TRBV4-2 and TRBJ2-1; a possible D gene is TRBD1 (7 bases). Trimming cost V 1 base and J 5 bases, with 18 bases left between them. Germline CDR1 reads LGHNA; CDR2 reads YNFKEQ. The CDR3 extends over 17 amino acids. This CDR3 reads CASSQAGGGDGNNEQFF. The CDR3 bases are TGTGCCAGCAGCCAAGCAGGAGGGGGCGATGGAAACAATGAGCAGTTCTTC.

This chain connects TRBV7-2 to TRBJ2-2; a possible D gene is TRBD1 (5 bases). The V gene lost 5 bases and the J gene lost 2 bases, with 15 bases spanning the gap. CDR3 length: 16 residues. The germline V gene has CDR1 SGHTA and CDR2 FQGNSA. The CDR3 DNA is TGTGCCAGCAGCACTAAGGCACAGGCCAACACCGGGGAGCTGTTTTTT. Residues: CASSTKAQANTGELFF.

The DNA for the CDR3 is TGTGCCAGCAGCCCCGGGGGGTGGGGAGGGCTCACTGAAGCTTTCTTT. Residues: CASSPGGWGGLTEAFF. This chain links TRBV2 with TRBJ1-1; possibly TRBD1 for D (5 bases). V was clipped by 6 bases and J by 4 bases, with 21 bases between them. CDR1 is SNHLY and CDR2 is FYNNEI in the germline V gene. The CDR3 is 16 residues long.

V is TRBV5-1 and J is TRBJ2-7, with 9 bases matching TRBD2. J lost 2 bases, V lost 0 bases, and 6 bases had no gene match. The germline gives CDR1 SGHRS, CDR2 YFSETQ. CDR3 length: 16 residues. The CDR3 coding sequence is TGCGCCAGCAGCTTGGCCGGGGCGGGAGGGGCCTACGAGCAGTACTTC. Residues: CASSLAGAGGAYEQYF.

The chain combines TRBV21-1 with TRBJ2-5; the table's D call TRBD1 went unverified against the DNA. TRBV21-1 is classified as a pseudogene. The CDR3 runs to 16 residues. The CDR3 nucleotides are TGTGCCAGCAGCACTTCCCTCGGGACAAACCAAGAGACCCAGTACTTC. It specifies CASSTSLGTNQETQYF.

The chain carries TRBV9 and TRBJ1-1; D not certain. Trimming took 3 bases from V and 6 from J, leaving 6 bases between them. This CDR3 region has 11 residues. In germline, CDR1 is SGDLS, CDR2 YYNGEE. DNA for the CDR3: TGTGCCAGCAGCGCGGGGTCTGAAGCTTTCTTT. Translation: CASSAGSEAFF.

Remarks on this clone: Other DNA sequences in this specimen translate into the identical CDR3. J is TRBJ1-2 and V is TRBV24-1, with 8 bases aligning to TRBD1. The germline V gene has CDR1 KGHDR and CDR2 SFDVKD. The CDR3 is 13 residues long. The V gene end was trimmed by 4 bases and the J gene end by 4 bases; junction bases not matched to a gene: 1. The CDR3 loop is CATSETGVYGYTF. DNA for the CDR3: TGTGCCACCAGTGAGACAGGGGTCTATGGCTACACCTTC.

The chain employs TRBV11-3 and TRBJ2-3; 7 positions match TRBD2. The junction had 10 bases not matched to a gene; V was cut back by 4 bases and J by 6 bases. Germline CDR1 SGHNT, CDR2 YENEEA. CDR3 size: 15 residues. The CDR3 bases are TGTGCCAGCAGCTCCACATTATCACTAGCGGATACGCAGTATTTT. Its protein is CASSSTLSLADTQYF.

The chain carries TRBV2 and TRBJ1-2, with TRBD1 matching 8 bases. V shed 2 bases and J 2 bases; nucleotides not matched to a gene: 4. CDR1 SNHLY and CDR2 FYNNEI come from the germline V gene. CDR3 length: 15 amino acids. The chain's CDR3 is CASSETRTGNYGYTF. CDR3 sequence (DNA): TGTGCCAGCAGTGAAACTCGGACAGGGAACTATGGCTACACCTTC. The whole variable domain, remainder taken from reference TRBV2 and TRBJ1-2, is EPEVTQTPSHQVTQMGQEVILRCVPISNHLYFYWYRQILGQKVEFLVSFYNNEISEKSEIFDDQFSVERPDGSNFTLKIRSTKLEDSAMYFCASSETRTGNYGYTFGSGTRLTVV.

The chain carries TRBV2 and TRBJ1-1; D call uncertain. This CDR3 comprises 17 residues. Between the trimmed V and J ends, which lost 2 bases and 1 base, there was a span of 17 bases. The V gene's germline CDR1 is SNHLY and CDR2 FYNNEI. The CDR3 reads CASSEQSGLLKNTEAFF. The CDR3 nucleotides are TGTGCCAGCAGTGAACAATCAGGACTCCTGAAGAACACTGAAGCTTTCTTT. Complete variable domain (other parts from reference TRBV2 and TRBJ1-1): EPEVTQTPSHQVTQMGQEVILRCVPISNHLYFYWYRQILGQKVEFLVSFYNNEISEKSEIFDDQFSVERPDGSNFTLKIRSTKLEDSAMYFCASSEQSGLLKNTEAFFGQGTRLTVV.

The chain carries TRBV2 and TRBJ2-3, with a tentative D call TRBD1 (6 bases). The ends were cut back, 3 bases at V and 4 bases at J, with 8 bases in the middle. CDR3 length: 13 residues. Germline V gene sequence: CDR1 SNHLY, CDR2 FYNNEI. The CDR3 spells CASSDRGADTQYF. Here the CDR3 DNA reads TGTGCCAGCAGTGACAGGGGCGCAGATACGCAGTATTTT.

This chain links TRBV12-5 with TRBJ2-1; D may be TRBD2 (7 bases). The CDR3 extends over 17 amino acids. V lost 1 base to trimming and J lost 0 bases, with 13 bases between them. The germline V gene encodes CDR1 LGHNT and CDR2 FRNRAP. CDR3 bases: TGTGCTAGTGGTTTGGATGGGGGGGCAAGCTCCTACAATGAGCAGTTCTTC. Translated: CASGLDGGASSYNEQFF. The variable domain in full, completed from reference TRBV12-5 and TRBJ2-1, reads DARVTQTPRHKVTEMGQEVTMRCQPILGHNTVFWYRQTMMQGLELLAYFRNRAPLDDSGMPKDRFSAEMPDATLATLKIQPSEPRDSAVYFCASGLDGGASSYNEQFFGPGTRLTVL.

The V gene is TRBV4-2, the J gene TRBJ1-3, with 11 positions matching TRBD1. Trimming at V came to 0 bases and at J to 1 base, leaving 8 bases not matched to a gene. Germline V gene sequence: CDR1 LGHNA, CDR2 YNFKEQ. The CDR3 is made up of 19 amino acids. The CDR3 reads CASSQDPGQGVFSGNTIYF. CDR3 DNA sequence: TGTGCCAGCAGCCAAGATCCGGGACAGGGGGTCTTTTCTGGAAACACCATATATTTT.

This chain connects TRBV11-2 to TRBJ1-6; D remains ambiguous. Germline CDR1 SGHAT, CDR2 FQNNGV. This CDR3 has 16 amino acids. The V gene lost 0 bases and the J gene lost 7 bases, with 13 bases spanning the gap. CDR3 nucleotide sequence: TGTGCCAGCAGCTTAGAGGGAGGTCTTTTGAATTCACCCCTCCACTTT. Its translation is CASSLEGGLLNSPLHF.

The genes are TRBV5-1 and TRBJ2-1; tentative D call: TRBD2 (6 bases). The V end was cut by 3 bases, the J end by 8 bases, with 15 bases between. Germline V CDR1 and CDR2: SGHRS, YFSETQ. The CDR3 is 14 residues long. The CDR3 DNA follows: TGCGCCAGCAGCTCCCAAACTAGCTCCGATGAGCAGTTCTTC. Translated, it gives CASSSQTSSDEQFF.

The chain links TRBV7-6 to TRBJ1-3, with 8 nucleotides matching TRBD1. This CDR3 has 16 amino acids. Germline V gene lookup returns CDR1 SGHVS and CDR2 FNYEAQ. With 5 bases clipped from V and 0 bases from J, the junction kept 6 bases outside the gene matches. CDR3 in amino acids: CASSPGQDGSGNTIYF. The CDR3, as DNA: TGTGCCAGCAGCCCGGGACAGGACGGCTCTGGAAACACCATATATTTT.

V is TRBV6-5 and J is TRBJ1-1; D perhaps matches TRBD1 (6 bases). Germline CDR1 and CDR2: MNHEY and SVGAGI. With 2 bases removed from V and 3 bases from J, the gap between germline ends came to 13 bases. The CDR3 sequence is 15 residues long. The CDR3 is CASSYRGSADTEAFF. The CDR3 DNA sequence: TGTGCCAGCAGTTACAGGGGGTCTGCGGACACTGAAGCTTTCTTT.

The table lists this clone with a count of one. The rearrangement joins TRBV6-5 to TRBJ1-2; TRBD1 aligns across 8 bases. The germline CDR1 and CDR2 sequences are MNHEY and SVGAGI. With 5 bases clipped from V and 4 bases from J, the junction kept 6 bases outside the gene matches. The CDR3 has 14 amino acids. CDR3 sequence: CASSRTDRGYGYTF. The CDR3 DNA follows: TGTGCCAGCAGTCGGACTGACAGGGGCTATGGCTACACCTTC.

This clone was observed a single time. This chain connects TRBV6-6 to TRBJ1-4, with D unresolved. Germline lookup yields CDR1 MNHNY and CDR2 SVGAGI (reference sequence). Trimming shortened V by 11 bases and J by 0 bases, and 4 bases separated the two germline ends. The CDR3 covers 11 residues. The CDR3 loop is CASATNEKLFF. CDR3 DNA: TGTGCCTCGGCAACTAATGAAAAACTGTTTTTT.

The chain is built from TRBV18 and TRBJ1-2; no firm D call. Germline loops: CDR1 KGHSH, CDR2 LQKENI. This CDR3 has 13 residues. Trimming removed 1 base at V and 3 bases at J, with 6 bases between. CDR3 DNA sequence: TGTGCCAGCTCACCACGTTCGGACTATGGCTACACCTTC. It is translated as CASSPRSDYGYTF. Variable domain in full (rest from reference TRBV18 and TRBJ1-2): NAGVMQNPRHLVRRRGQEARLRCSPMKGHSHVYWYRQLPEEGLKFMVYLQKENIIDESGMPKERFSAEFPKEGPSILRIQQVVRGDSAAYFCASSPRSDYGYTFGSGTRLTVV.

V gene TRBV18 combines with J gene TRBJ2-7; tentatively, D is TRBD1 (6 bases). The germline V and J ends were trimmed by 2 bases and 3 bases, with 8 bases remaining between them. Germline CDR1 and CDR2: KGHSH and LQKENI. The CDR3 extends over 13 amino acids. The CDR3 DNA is TGTGCCAGCTCACCAGCGACAGGCTACGAGCAGTACTTC. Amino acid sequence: CASSPATGYEQYF. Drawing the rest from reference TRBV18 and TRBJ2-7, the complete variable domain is NAGVMQNPRHLVRRRGQEARLRCSPMKGHSHVYWYRQLPEEGLKFMVYLQKENIIDESGMPKERFSAEFPKEGPSILRIQQVVRGDSAAYFCASSPATGYEQYFGPGTRLTVT.

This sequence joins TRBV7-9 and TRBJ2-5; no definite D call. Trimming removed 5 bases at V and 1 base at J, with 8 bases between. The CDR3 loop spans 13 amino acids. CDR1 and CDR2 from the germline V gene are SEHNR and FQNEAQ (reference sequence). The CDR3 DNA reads TGTGCCAGCAGCCCGCGCGGCCAAGAGACCCAGTACTTC. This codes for CASSPRGQETQYF. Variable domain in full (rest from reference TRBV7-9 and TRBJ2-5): DTGVSQNPRHKITKRGQNVTFRCDPISEHNRLYWYRQTLGQGPEFLTYFQNEAQLEKSRLLSDRFSAERPKGSFSTLEIQRTEQGDSAMYLCASSPRGQETQYFGPGTRLLVL.

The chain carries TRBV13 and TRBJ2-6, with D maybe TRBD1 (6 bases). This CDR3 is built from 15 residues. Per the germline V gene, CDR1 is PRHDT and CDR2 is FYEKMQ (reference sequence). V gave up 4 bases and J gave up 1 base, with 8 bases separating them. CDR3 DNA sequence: TGTGCCAGCAGCTCCCAGGGGTCTGGGGCCAACGTCCTGACTTTC. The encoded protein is CASSSQGSGANVLTF.

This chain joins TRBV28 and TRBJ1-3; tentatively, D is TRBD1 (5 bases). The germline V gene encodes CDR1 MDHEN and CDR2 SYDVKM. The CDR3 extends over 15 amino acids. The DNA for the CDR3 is TGTGTCGCCGACCGACAGTCAAGCTCTGGAAACACCATATATTTT. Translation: CVADRQSSSGNTIYF.

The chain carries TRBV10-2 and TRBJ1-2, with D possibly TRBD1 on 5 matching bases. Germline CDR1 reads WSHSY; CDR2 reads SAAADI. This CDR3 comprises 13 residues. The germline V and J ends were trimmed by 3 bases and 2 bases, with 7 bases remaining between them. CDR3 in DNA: TGCGCCAGCAGTGATTACAGGAACTATGGCTACACCTTC. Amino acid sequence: CASSDYRNYGYTF.

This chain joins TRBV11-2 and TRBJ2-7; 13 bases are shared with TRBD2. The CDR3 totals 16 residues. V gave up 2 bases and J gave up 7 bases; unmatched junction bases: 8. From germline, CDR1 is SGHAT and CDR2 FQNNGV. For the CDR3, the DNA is TGTGCCAGCAGCTTAACCCGGACTAGCGGGAGTGGGGAGCAGTACTTC. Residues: CASSLTRTSGSGEQYF.

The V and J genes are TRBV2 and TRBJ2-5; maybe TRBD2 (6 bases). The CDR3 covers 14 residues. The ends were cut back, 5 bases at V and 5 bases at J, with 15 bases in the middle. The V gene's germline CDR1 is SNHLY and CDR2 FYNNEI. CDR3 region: CASSRDLGMETQYF. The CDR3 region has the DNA TGTGCCAGCAGTCGGGACTTGGGAATGGAGACCCAGTACTTC.